Reported below is one T cell receptor beta chain. The CDR3 extends over 14 amino acids. CDR1 SGHVS and CDR2 FQNEAQ come from the germline V gene. V lost 5 bases and J lost 1, with 9 bases in between. Original analysis: Estimation of nucleated cell counts relied on the amplification of reference gene primers. The protocol was immunoSEQ multiplex PCR, while the TCRdb copy is restricted to in-frame clones and leaves out a portion. V, J and clone size are taken as reported in that table, and D and trimming were inferred from the DNA itself. The sample contains approximately 260,000 clones, about 88% of which appear only once. This specimen comes from a study of blood T cell repertoires in COVID-19. Study-wide context: Collection of acute and convalescent COVID-19 samples took place in the United States, Italy and Spain. The cDNA or gDNA used as material had been derived from T cells, B-cell-depleted T cells, or PBMCs.

The chain is built from TRBV7-8 and TRBJ1-5, with D possibly being TRBD1 (6 bases). This clonotype was sampled from a young man with active or convalescent COVID-19. Sequenced: peripheral blood. As DNA, the CDR3 is TGTGCCAGCAGCAGCACAGGGAGCAATCAGCCCCAGCATTTT. The encoded protein is CASSSTGSNQPQHF.